The T cell receptor beta chain described here comes from a study of T cells after yellow fever vaccination. At the level of the study: When fractions had low cell numbers, they were prepared with SMART-Seq v4 Ultra Low Input.

Study-level findings and limits: Abundant clonotypes (contaminants from the bulk population) could be present in FACS-sorted repertoires. Post-booster repertoires again held most primary-vaccination clones (approximately 96% CD4, approximately 90% CD8).

This clonotype was found many times. Its antigen is still unknown. The authors made TCR cDNA by 5'RACE template switching, adding a universal primer site and UMIs. TCRdb reprocessed the 5' RACE reads with MiXCR, giving one entry per CDR3 protein. The table has 150,000 to 200,000 distinct CDR3 sequences, 6.2% seen once; the top ten hold 2.9%. The germline gives CDR1 LGHNA, CDR2 YNFKEQ. J was trimmed by 8 bases and V by 0 bases; bases with no gene match: 0. This CDR3 region has 14 residues. This receptor was taken from a man aged 18 to 29 who received the YFV17D yellow fever vaccine. Material: CD4+ T cells sorted from PBMCs, obtained on the day of the first yellow fever vaccination. The chain uses TRBV4-2 and TRBJ2-3; the match to TRBD2 covers 12 bases. CDR3 in amino acids: CASSQELAGGTQYF. CDR3 nucleotides: TGTGCCAGCAGCCAAGAACTAGCGGGGGGTACGCAGTATTTT.